This record concerns one T cell receptor (beta chain) sequence. Antigen: not known. This CDR3 is built from 14 residues. V lost 6 bases to trimming and J lost 1 base, with 10 bases between them. The germline CDR1 and CDR2 sequences are LNHDA and SQIVND (reference sequence). Clones were read by immunoSEQ multiplex PCR, and TCRdb kept only the in-frame ones, dropping some. The sample has about 180,000 clones, roughly 91% seen once. This entry is derived from a study of T cell responses to AZD1222 COVID-19 vaccine. Study outcomes and limitations: At study baseline, merely several AZD1222 recipients were seropositive. Spike was spanned by vaccine-associated CD4 TCRs, which were dominant at 160-218 and 743-854. Targets within unmutated variant regions were reportedly found for nearly half of spike-specific TCRs. Rises in breadth and depth of Spike-specific TCRs came after two AZD1222 doses.

This sample comprised peripheral blood, obtained 28 days after the second dose of the MenACWY control vaccine. This rearrangement joins TRBV19 to TRBJ1-5; D is uncertain. This receptor was taken from an adult who received the MenACWY meningococcal vaccine as a control. CDR3 DNA sequence: TGTGCCAGTAGCTTGGGAGGCAGCAATCAGCCCCAGCATTTT. Its translation: CASSLGGSNQPQHF.